The rows below give T cell receptor beta chains drawn from one sample of a study of blood T cell repertoires in COVID-19. TCRdb's copy holds only in-frame clones and misses some; the assay was immunoSEQ multiplex PCR. The sample consists of roughly 300,000 clones, about 85% of them appearing once. Sequenced input: peripheral blood. Receptors originate from a human donor in a cohort sampled during active COVID-19. Each CDR3 is given with its conserved first and last residue. A D gene is named only where the DNA matches it firmly. Size values are once, few and many counts, or a class for expanded clones, and some rows have none.

TRBJ1-3	NA	TRBV11-2	NA	TGTGCCAGCAGCCGGGACTTCGCTGGAAACACCATATATTTT	CASSRDFAGNTIYF
TRBJ2-2	TRBD1	TRBV7-9	NA	TGTGCCAGCAGCAAGGACAGGGGACTCACCGGGGAGCTGTTTTTT	CASSKDRGLTGELFF
TRBJ1-5	TRBD1	TRBV19	once	TGTGCCAGTAGGGAGGACAGGAGCACGAATCAGCCCCAGCATTTT	CASREDRSTNQPQHF
TRBJ2-3	NA	TRBV5-6	few	TGTGCCAGCAGCTCCCTATTTTTAGATACGCAGTATTTT	CASSSLFLDTQYF
TRBJ2-5	TRBD2	TRBV2	NA	TGTGCCAGCAGTGTTCCGGGACTAGAAGAGACCCAGTACTTC	CASSVPGLEETQYF
TRBJ2-5	NA	TRBV2	NA	TGTGCCAGCAGTGGCGTCGGCGTAGCGGACCAAGAGACCCAGTACTTC	CASSGVGVADQETQYF
TRBJ1-2	NA	TRBV25-1	few	TGTGCCAGCAGTGAATGGGCGGGTGAAGGCTACACCTTC	CASSEWAGEGYTF
TRBJ1-1	TRBD1	TRBV27	NA	TGTGCCAGCAGTTCCACCGGGACAGGGGGTGCTTTCTTT	CASSSTGTGGAFF
TRBJ2-6	TRBD1	TRBV5-1	NA	TGCGCCAGCAGCTTTTACAGGGGATCAGTCTCTGGGGCCAACGTCCTGACTTTC	CASSFYRGSVSGANVLTF
TRBJ1-3	TRBD1	TRBV2	few	TGTGCCAGCACCCTGACAGGGGGAAACACCATATATTTT	CASTLTGGNTIYF
TRBJ2-1	TRBD2	TRBV6-4	NA	TGTGCCAGCAGTTCGACTAGCGGGGTCAATGAGCAGTTCTTC	CASSSTSGVNEQFF
TRBJ2-2	TRBD2	TRBV3-1/TRBV3-2	NA	TGTGCCAGCAGCCTTATAGCGGGAGGAACCGGGGAGCTGTTTTTT	CASSLIAGGTGELFF
TRBJ2-3	TRBD2	TRBV5-1	NA	TGCGCCAGCAGCACTTTAGCGGGAAGCACAGATACGCAGTATTTT	CASSTLAGSTDTQYF
TRBJ2-7	NA	TRBV19	NA	TGTGCCAGTACGAGTAATCGAGACACCTACGAGCAGTACTTC	CASTSNRDTYEQYF
TRBJ1-2	NA	TRBV29-1	NA	TGCAGCGTTGAAGATCCACGGACAAGAAATGGCTACACCTTC	CSVEDPRTRNGYTF
TRBJ2-2	NA	TRBV19	NA	TGTGCCAGTAGTCAGGGGACATTGACCGGGGAGCTGTTTTTT	CASSQGTLTGELFF
TRBJ2-1	NA	TRBV19	once	TGTGCCAGTAGTATTGCAGGGGAAGCCTACAATGAGCAGTTCTTC	CASSIAGEAYNEQFF
TRBJ1-3	NA	TRBV28	NA	TGTGCCAGCACGGTAGGACACTCTGGAAACACCATATATTTT	CASTVGHSGNTIYF
TRBJ2-3	NA	TRBV6-2/TRBV6-3	NA	TGTGCCAGCAGTTACCTAGGGGCTACGCAGTATTTT	CASSYLGATQYF
TRBJ1-6	TRBD1	TRBV9	NA	TGTGCCAGCAGCGGTCGACAGGGGAATTCACCCCTCCACTTT	CASSGRQGNSPLHF
TRBJ1-2	NA	TRBV3-1/TRBV3-2	NA	TGTGCCAGCAGCCAAGGCGAGCGGGGGTCCGGTGGCTACACCTTC	CASSQGERGSGGYTF
TRBJ2-1	TRBD2	TRBV11-2	NA	TGTGCCAGCAGCTCCCTCGACCAGCGGGGTGAGCAGTTCTTC	CASSSLDQRGEQFF
TRBJ2-7	TRBD1	TRBV5-1	NA	TGCGCCAGCAGCTTGGGGGACAGTTCCTACGAGCAGTACTTC	CASSLGDSSYEQYF